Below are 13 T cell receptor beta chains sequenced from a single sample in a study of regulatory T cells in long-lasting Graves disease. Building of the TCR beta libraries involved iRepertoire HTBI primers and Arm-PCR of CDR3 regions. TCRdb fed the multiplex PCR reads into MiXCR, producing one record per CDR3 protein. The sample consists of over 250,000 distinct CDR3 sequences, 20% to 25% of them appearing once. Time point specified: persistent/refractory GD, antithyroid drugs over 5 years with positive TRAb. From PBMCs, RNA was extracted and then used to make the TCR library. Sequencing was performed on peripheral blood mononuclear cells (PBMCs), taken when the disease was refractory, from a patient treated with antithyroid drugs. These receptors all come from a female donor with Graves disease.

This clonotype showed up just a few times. This CDR3 reads CASSEAPDTLYEQYF. The CDR3 coding sequence is TGTGCCAGCAGTGAAGCACCGGACACCCTATACGAGCAGTACTTC. The chain employs TRBV6-1 and TRBJ2-7, with D possibly matching TRBD1 (5 bases). CDR1 MNHNS and CDR2 SASEGT come from the germline V gene. Trimming stripped 0 bases from V and 4 bases from J, with 13 bases between. The CDR3 runs 15 residues.

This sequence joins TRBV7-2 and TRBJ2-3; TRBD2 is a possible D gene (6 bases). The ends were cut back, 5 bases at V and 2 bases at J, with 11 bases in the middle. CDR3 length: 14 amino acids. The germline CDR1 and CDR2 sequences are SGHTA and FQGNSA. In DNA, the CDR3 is TGTGCCAGCAGCCGGGGACTGATCACAGATACGCAGTATTTT. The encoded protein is CASSRGLITDTQYF.

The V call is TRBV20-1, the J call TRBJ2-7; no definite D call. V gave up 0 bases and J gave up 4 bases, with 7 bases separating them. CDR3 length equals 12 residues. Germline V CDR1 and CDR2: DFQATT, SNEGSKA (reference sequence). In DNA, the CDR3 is TGCAGTGCTAGAGAGGGTCGATACGAGCAGTACTTC. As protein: CSAREGRYEQYF.

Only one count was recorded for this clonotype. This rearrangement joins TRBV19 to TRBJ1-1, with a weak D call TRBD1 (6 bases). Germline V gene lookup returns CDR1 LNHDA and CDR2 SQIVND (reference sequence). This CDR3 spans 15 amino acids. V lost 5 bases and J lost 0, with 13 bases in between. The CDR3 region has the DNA TGTGCCAGTAGTGCTAGACAGGCGGTGAACACTGAAGCTTTCTTT. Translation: CASSARQAVNTEAFF.

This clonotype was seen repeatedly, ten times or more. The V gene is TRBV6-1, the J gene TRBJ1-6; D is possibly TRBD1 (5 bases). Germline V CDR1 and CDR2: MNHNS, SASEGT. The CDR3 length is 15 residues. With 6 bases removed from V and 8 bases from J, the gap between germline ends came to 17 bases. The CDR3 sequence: CASRPDTGLHSPLHF. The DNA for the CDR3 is TGTGCCAGCAGACCGGACACGGGCCTTCATTCACCCCTCCACTTT.

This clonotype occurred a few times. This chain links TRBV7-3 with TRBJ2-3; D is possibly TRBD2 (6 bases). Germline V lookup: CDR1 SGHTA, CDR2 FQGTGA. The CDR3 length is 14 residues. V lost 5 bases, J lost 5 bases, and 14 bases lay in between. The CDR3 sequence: CASSLGGPVDTQYF. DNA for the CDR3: TGTGCCAGCAGCCTCGGAGGGCCCGTAGATACGCAGTATTTT.

The CDR3 loop reads CATRQGGTYEQYF. Written as DNA, the CDR3 is TGTGCCACGCGACAGGGGGGCACCTACGAGCAGTACTTC. V is TRBV10-3 and J is TRBJ2-7; TRBD1 matches at 9 bases. CDR3 size: 13 residues. The V segment lost 10 bases and the J segment 2 bases; nucleotides outside the gene matches: 6. In germline, CDR1 is ENHRY, CDR2 SYGVKD.

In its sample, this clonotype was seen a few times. Here the CDR3 reads CASSSRDRAGELFF. CDR3 in DNA: TGTGCCAGCAGCTCCCGGGACAGGGCCGGGGAGCTGTTTTTT. The rearrangement links TRBV12-3 or TRBV12-4 to TRBJ2-2; 9 bases align to TRBD1. With 6 bases clipped from V and 6 bases from J, the junction kept 5 bases outside the gene matches. The CDR3 length is 14 residues.

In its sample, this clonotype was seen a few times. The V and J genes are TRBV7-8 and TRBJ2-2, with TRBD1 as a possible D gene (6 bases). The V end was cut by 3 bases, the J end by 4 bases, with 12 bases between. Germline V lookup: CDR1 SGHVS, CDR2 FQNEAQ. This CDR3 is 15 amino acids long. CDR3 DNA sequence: TGTGCCAGCAGCTTGCAGGGGCCCAGCACCGGGGAGCTGTTTTTT. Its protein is CASSLQGPSTGELFF. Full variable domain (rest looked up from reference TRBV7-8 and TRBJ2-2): GAGVSQSPRYKVAKRGQDVALRCDPISGHVSLFWYQQALGQGPEFLTYFQNEAQLDKSGLPSDRFFAERPEGSVSTLKIQRTQQEDSAVYLCASSLQGPSTGELFFGEGSRLTVL.

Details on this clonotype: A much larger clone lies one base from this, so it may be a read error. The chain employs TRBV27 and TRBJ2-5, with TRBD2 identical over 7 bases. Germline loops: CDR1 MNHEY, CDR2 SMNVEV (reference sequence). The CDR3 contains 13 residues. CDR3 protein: CAGREGEGETQYF. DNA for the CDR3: TGTGCCGGCAGGGAGGGAGAGGGGGAGACCCAGTACTTC.

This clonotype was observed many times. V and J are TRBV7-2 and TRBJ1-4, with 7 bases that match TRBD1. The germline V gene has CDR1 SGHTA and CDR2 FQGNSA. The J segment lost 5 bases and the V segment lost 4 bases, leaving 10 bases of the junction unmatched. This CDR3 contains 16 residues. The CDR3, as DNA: TGTGCCAGCAGCTCTAACGGACAGGTCGGGAATGAAAAACTGTTTTTT. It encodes CASSSNGQVGNEKLFF.

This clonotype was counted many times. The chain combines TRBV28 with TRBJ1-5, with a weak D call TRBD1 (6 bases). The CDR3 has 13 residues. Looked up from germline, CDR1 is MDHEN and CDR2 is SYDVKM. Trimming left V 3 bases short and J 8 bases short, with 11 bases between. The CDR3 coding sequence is TGTGCCAGCAGTTTGACAGGAGAAAAGCCCCAGCATTTT. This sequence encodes CASSLTGEKPQHF.

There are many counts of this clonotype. As DNA, the CDR3 is TGTGCCAGCAGCTTAGTAGGCCTCTCAGGAGAGACCCAGTACTTC. It yields the protein CASSLVGLSGETQYF. The rearrangement joins TRBV7-2 to TRBJ2-5; D is unclear. The CDR3 is made up of 15 amino acids. Germline values: CDR1 SGHTA, CDR2 FQGNSA. Trimming shortened V by 1 base and J by 4 bases, and 13 bases separated the two germline ends.